This T cell receptor (beta chain) was identified in a study of cytomegalovirus exposure and HLA in healthy donors. The CDR3 spans 15 residues. V was pared by 3 bases and J by 2 bases, with 11 bases between. Germline CDR1 and CDR2: KGHSH and LQKENI. Both 60 Vbeta primers and 13 Jbeta primers went into the PCR. Repertoires were generated with immunoSEQ multiplex PCR, while TCRdb's copy carries only in-frame clones and drops some. The sample has around 53,000 clones, about 84% seen once; the top ten hold 1.5% to 2%. The origin of this receptor is a man under 40 in good health and CMV-seronegative. J is TRBJ1-3 and V is TRBV18; D uncertain. The sample comprised PBMCs. The CDR3 DNA sequence: TGTGCCAGCTCACCGGTCGCGGAGGCTGGAAACACCATATATTTT. Encoded protein: CASSPVAEAGNTIYF.